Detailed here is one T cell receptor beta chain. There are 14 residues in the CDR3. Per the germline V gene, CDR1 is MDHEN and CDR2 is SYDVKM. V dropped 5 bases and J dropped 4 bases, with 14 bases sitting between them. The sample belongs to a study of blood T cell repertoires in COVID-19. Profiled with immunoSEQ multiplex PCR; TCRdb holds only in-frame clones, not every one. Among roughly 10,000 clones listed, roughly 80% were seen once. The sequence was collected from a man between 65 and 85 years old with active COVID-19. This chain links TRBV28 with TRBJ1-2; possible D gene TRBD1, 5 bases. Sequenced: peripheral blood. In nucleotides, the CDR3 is TGTGCCAGCAGTACGACAGTATCTGTCTATGGCTACACCTTC. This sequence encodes CASSTTVSVYGYTF.